This T cell receptor (beta chain) is from a study of blood T cells in healthy people across ages. CDR1 is ENHRY, CDR2 SYGVKD, per germline. The J segment lost 4 bases and the V segment lost 4 bases, leaving 13 bases of the junction unmatched. The CDR3 loop spans 17 amino acids. A sample-barcoded 5' primer and a J-beta primer mix were used in a second PCR of roughly 7 to 11 cycles. TCRdb re-called the 5' RACE reads with MiXCR, one entry per CDR3 protein. Counted here are some 920,000 distinct CDR3 sequences, just over 50% occurring once; the ten biggest clones make up 20% to 25%. This clonotype has just a few counts.

The sequencing input was blood. The origin of this receptor is a woman aged 55-69 years in good health. The J gene is TRBJ2-1, the V gene TRBV10-3; 7 nucleotides agree with TRBD1. DNA of the CDR3: TGTGCCATCAGTGCCAGAGCCGGGACAGATTTTTACAATGAGCAGTTCTTC. It translates to CAISARAGTDFYNEQFF.